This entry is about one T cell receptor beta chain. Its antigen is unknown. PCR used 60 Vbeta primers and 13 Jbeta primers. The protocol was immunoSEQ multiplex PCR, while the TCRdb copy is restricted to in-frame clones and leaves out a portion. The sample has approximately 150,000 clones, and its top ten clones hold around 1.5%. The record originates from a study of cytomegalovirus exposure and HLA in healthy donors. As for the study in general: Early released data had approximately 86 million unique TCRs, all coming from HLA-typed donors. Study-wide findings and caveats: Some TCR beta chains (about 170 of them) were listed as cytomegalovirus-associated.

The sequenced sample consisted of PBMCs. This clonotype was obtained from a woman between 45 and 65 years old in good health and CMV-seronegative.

The CDR3 DNA reads TGTGCCAGCAGCTCTTCGGACAGGGAAGAGACCCAGTACTTC. Residues: CASSSSDREETQYF. V and J are TRBV7-9 and TRBJ2-5, with 8 bases that match TRBD1. CDR1 is SEHNR and CDR2 is FQNEAQ in the germline V gene (reference sequence). J lost 3 bases, V lost 4 bases, and 4 bases had no gene match. The CDR3 runs to 14 residues.